This entry lists 26 T cell receptor beta chains sequenced from one sample in a study of T cell repertoires in cytomegalovirus infection (dated by TCRdb to about 2019). Their recognized antigens are unknown. Sequencing instrument: Illumina HiSeq 1500. The public reads were quality trimmed at Q25 with fastp and then assembled into clones with MiXCR by TCRdb, keeping productive beta chains. Rows with one shared CDR3 protein collapse into an entry with the most common genes and DNA. The sample data list some 800,000 distinct CDR3 sequences, and 25% to 30% of these were observed just once. The ten largest clones represent about 12% of the sample. The treatment or condition label on this specimen signifies: in vitro stimulation with specific CMV peptide epitopes to enrich CMV-specific T cells. This specimen was cultured CD8+ T cells from PBMCs, taken from culture after CMV antigen stimulation. The source is a human donor in good health (CMV status not recorded). Some clones in this sample may be carry-over from other donors' samples.

The sample holds one count of this clonotype. The chain couples TRBV6-8 to TRBJ2-2; 12 positions agree with TRBD2. Germline V CDR1 and CDR2: MNHGY, SAAAGT. J lost 6 bases, V lost 5 bases, and 4 bases had no gene match. CDR3 length: 15 amino acids. The CDR3 here is CASSASSGGAGELFF. As DNA, the CDR3 is TGTGCCAGCAGTGCGTCTAGCGGGGGGGCCGGGGAGCTGTTTTTT.

The genes are TRBV6-1 and TRBJ2-2, with 7 bases matching TRBD2. Germline CDR1 MNHNS, CDR2 SASEGT. This CDR3 is built from 13 residues. V lost 7 bases, J lost 5 bases, and 4 bases stayed unmatched. The CDR3 coding sequence is TGTGCCAGCACCCTACTAGCGACCGGGGAGCTGTTTTTT. Translated, it gives CASTLLATGELFF.

The genes are TRBV7-9 and TRBJ2-5; unclear D gene. The CDR3 sequence is 13 residues long. V was clipped by 3 bases and J by 2 bases, with 7 bases between them. The germline V gene encodes CDR1 SEHNR and CDR2 FQNEAQ (reference sequence). The CDR3 coding sequence is TGTGCCAGCAGCTTGACACAGCAAGAGACCCAGTACTTC. Amino acid sequence: CASSLTQQETQYF.

The genes are TRBV28 and TRBJ1-1; D uncertain. This CDR3 comprises 11 residues. Per germline, CDR1 MDHEN and CDR2 SYDVKM. The V end lost 7 bases, the J end lost 3 bases, and 6 bases lay between the germline ends. The CDR3 reads CASNDDTEAFF. In DNA form, the CDR3 reads TGTGCCAGCAACGATGACACTGAAGCTTTCTTT.

As DNA, the CDR3 is TGTGCCAGCAGCTGGACAGGGGGCGAGGACACTGAAGCTTTCTTT. Its protein product is CASSWTGGEDTEAFF. This sequence joins TRBV7-6 and TRBJ1-1; 11 bases are shared with TRBD1. This CDR3 is 15 amino acids long. The trim removed 4 bases at V and 3 bases at J, leaving 4 bases unmatched. Germline assignment: CDR1 SGHVS and CDR2 FNYEAQ.

The rearrangement links TRBV7-6 to TRBJ1-1; 9 nucleotides align to TRBD1. The CDR3 contains 13 residues. Trimming took 5 bases from V and 6 from J; bases not matched to a gene: 4. Per the germline V gene, CDR1 is SGHVS and CDR2 is FNYEAQ. The chain's CDR3 is CASSADRGSEAFF. The CDR3 DNA sequence: TGTGCCAGCAGCGCCGACAGGGGGTCTGAAGCTTTCTTT. The whole variable domain, filled in from reference TRBV7-6 and TRBJ1-1, reads GAGVSQSPRYKVTKRGQDVALRCDPISGHVSLYWYRQALGQGPEFLTYFNYEAQQDKSGLPNDRFSAERPEGSISTLTIQRTEQRDSAMYRCASSADRGSEAFFGQGTRLTVV.

As for this clonotype: A single base separates this from a much larger clone, so it may be a read error. The gene calls are TRBV7-4 and TRBJ2-7; perhaps D is TRBD1 or TRBD2 (6 bases each). Trimming removed 6 bases from V and 7 bases from J, with 19 bases in between. CDR1 is SGHVT and CDR2 is SQSDAQ in the germline V gene. The CDR3 runs 14 residues. Here the CDR3 DNA reads TGTGCCAGCAGTGTTGTGGGGGGCTTGGGGGAGCAGTACTTC. Translated, it gives CASSVVGGLGEQYF.

The chain combines TRBV27 with TRBJ1-5; D is unclear. Germline values: CDR1 MNHEY, CDR2 SMNVEV (reference sequence). Trimming removed 2 bases from V and 2 bases from J, with 10 bases in between. The CDR3 length is 15 residues. CDR3: CASSLNWDGNQPQHF. CDR3 nucleotide sequence: TGTGCCAGCAGTTTAAACTGGGATGGCAATCAGCCCCAGCATTTT.

Many counts were recorded for this clonotype. This chain joins TRBV7-8 and TRBJ2-2; TRBD1 is a possible D gene (6 bases). CDR1 is SGHVS and CDR2 is FQNEAQ in the germline V gene. Trimming took off 0 bases at V and 2 bases at J, with 10 bases between the two ends. The CDR3 covers 16 residues. The CDR3 region is CASSLAGAENTGELFF. The DNA for the CDR3 is TGTGCCAGCAGCTTAGCGGGGGCGGAAAACACCGGGGAGCTGTTTTTT.

This clonotype was found a few times. This sequence joins TRBV19 and TRBJ1-1; 8 nucleotides match TRBD1. CDR3 size: 16 residues. The V segment lost 2 bases and the J segment 8 bases; nucleotides outside the gene matches: 13. Germline assignment: CDR1 LNHDA and CDR2 SQIVND (reference sequence). CDR3 sequence reads: CASSISPTGERREAFF. In nucleotides, the CDR3 is TGTGCCAGTAGTATAAGTCCGACAGGGGAAAGAAGGGAAGCTTTCTTT.

This chain uses TRBV6-2 or TRBV6-3 with TRBJ2-1, with 8 bases lining up with TRBD1. Germline V gives CDR1 MNHEY, CDR2 SVGEGT. With V trimmed by 5 bases and J by 6 bases, 9 bases remained unmatched. There are 15 residues in the CDR3. CDR3 DNA: TGTGCCAGCAGTCTCGGACAGGGAGGCCTCAATGAGCAGTTCTTC. The encoded protein is CASSLGQGGLNEQFF.

This rearrangement joins TRBV6-6 to TRBJ2-1, with TRBD1 matching over 7 bases. Unmatched junction bases numbered 9, after V lost 6 bases and J lost 4 bases. CDR3 length: 15 amino acids. CDR1 MNHNY and CDR2 SVGAGI come from the germline V gene (reference sequence). CDR3 residues: CASSVGQEDYNEQFF. CDR3 nucleotide sequence: TGTGCCAGCAGCGTCGGACAGGAGGATTACAATGAGCAGTTCTTC.

The J gene is TRBJ2-7, the V gene TRBV5-5; TRBD2 is a possible D gene (5 bases). V lost 4 bases and J 1 base, leaving 15 bases between the germline ends. This CDR3 spans 15 amino acids. Germline V lookup: CDR1 SGHKS, CDR2 YYEKEE (reference sequence). CDR3 DNA: TGTGCCAGCAGCCCCCAGTATAGCGAATCCTACGAGCAGTACGTC. This translates into CASSPQYSESYEQYV.

The chain joins TRBV29-1 to TRBJ2-7, with D possibly being TRBD1 or TRBD2 (6 bases each). Germline loops: CDR1 SQVTM, CDR2 ANQGSEA. V was shortened by 7 bases and J by 2 bases, with 12 bases between the two germline ends. This CDR3 is 12 amino acids long. The CDR3 reads CSARDIAYEQYF. CDR3 coding DNA: TGCAGCGCGCGGGACATTGCCTACGAGCAGTACTTC.

This chain links TRBV9 with TRBJ2-1, with TRBD2 matching 11 bases. This CDR3 comprises 16 residues. Trimming cost V 2 bases and J 4 bases; bases outside gene matches: 5. The germline CDR1 and CDR2 sequences are SGDLS and YYNGEE. CDR3 residues: CASSVTGTSGYNEQFF. In DNA, the CDR3 is TGTGCCAGCAGCGTTACCGGGACTAGCGGATACAATGAGCAGTTCTTC.

The sample holds a few counts of this clonotype. The J gene is TRBJ2-7, the V gene TRBV29-1; 8 bases fit TRBD1. This CDR3 spans 13 amino acids. The V and J ends lost 1 base and 4 bases, in that order; junction bases with no gene match: 3. CDR1 and CDR2 (germline): SQVTM, ANQGSEA. CDR3 amino acids: CSVEGGTGYEQYF. The CDR3 region has the DNA TGCAGCGTTGAAGGTGGGACAGGATACGAGCAGTACTTC.

Only a few counts were recorded for this clonotype. V and J are TRBV5-6 and TRBJ2-1, with D possibly TRBD1 on 6 matching bases. The CDR3 length is 14 residues. Germline CDR1 SGHDT, CDR2 YYEEEE. V lost 4 bases to trimming and J lost 0 bases, with 8 bases between them. CDR3 protein: CASSAGVSYNEQFF. DNA of the CDR3: TGTGCCAGCAGCGCAGGGGTCTCCTACAATGAGCAGTTCTTC.

This clonotype has just a few counts. This chain connects TRBV6-1 to TRBJ1-1, with a possible D match to TRBD1 (6 bases). V was shortened by 4 bases and J by 3 bases, with 15 bases between the two germline ends. The CDR3 totals 15 residues. Germline CDR1 and CDR2: MNHNS and SASEGT. CDR3 bases: TGTGCCAGCAGTGCAGGCCGGCCAGGGGACACTGAAGCTTTCTTT. Protein: CASSAGRPGDTEAFF.

The gene calls are TRBV27 and TRBJ1-1; D unclear. The CDR3 is 15 amino acids. V gave up 1 base and J gave up 2 bases, with 11 bases separating them. Germline lookup yields CDR1 MNHEY and CDR2 SMNVEV (reference sequence). CDR3 protein: CASSLFFTSNTEAFF. CDR3 coding DNA: TGTGCCAGCAGTTTATTCTTTACAAGTAACACTGAAGCTTTCTTT.

The chain combines TRBV6-2 or TRBV6-3 with TRBJ1-2; D gene uncertain. The ends were cut back, 0 bases at V and 3 bases at J, with 14 bases in the middle. This CDR3 is built from 16 residues. Germline CDR1 reads MNHEY; CDR2 reads SVGEGT. This CDR3 reads CASSYSTTDPHYGYTF. In DNA, the CDR3 is TGTGCCAGCAGTTACTCGACGACCGATCCCCACTATGGCTACACCTTC.

The chain carries TRBV15 and TRBJ2-1, with D unclear. V was pared by 4 bases and J by 6 bases, with 10 bases between. The germline V gene has CDR1 LNHNV and CDR2 YYDKDF (reference sequence). The CDR3 consists of 13 residues. CDR3 DNA: TGTGCCACCAGCACACGGCGCCGCAATGAGCAGTTCTTC. This translates into CATSTRRRNEQFF.

The gene calls are TRBV5-4 and TRBJ2-2; 13 nucleotides match TRBD2. The CDR3 contains 16 residues. V trimming: 4 bases; J trimming: 3 bases; junction bases outside the gene matches: 3. Germline-derived CDR1 and CDR2 are SGHNT and YYREEE (reference sequence). CDR3: CASSGTSGDYTGELFF. In DNA form, the CDR3 reads TGTGCCAGCAGCGGGACTAGCGGGGACTACACCGGGGAGCTGTTTTTT.

The chain recombines TRBV7-4 with TRBJ2-7, with D unresolved. Trimming stripped 9 bases from V and 3 bases from J, with 9 bases between. Germline assignment: CDR1 SGHVT and CDR2 SQSDAQ. The CDR3 consists of 11 residues. The CDR3 DNA reads as TGTGCCAGTCATGAGGTCTACGAGCAGTACTTC. Translated, it gives CASHEVYEQYF.

This clonotype was seen repeatedly, ten times or more. CDR3 nucleotide sequence: TGTGCCAGCAGCCTCCTCGGACAGGGGGCGGACGGGGAGCTGTTTTTT. Translating gives CASSLLGQGADGELFF. The rearrangement uses TRBV7-8 and TRBJ2-2; 11 positions match TRBD1. The CDR3 loop spans 16 amino acids. The junction had 9 bases not matched to a gene; V was cut back by 5 bases and J by 7 bases. Germline V gene data show CDR1 as SGHVS and CDR2 as FQNEAQ.

The rearrangement joins TRBV20-1 to TRBJ1-5; 7 bases align to TRBD1. Germline V gene data show CDR1 as DFQATT and CDR2 as SNEGSKA (reference sequence). V trimming: 0 bases; J trimming: 4 bases; junction bases outside the gene matches: 15. This CDR3 is 18 amino acids long. CDR3 loop: CSARERGGRTGWNQPQHF. CDR3 bases: TGCAGTGCTAGAGAGAGAGGGGGGCGGACAGGCTGGAATCAGCCCCAGCATTTT.

This clonotype came up a few times. The rearrangement uses TRBV19 and TRBJ1-1; D is unclear. Trimming left V 3 bases short and J 4 bases short, with 9 bases between. The germline CDR1 and CDR2 sequences are LNHDA and SQIVND (reference sequence). The CDR3 has 13 amino acids. CDR3 DNA sequence: TGTGCCAGTAGTATCGGCCGAATCACTGAAGCTTTCTTT. Its translation: CASSIGRITEAFF.